The 3 T cell receptor beta chains below were found in one sample sequenced in a study of T-cell memory formation after mild COVID-19. TCRdb reanalysed the 5' RACE reads using MiXCR and keeps one entry per CDR3 protein. The sample consists of more than 400,000 distinct CDR3 sequences, over 15% of them appearing once. The sample consisted of PBMCs or a T cell subset sorted from them (not recorded which). The receptors come from an adult woman who had mild COVID-19 (a few samples of this study predate the infection). Cell type and time point are not known.

This clonotype was counted only a few times. V and J are TRBV7-8 and TRBJ1-5; 8 bases map to TRBD1. Germline V CDR1 and CDR2: SGHVS, FQNEAQ. The CDR3 runs to 15 residues. The V and J ends lost 2 bases and 4 bases, in that order; junction bases with no gene match: 4. CDR3 nucleotides: TGTGCCAGCAGCTTACAGACAGGGGCTAATCAGCCCCAGCATTTT. This sequence encodes CASSLQTGANQPQHF.

This clonotype came up a few times. V and J are TRBV4-3 and TRBJ2-7; D not certain. The CDR3 contains 13 residues. Germline CDR1 and CDR2: LGHNA and YSLEER. Trimming shortened V by 1 base and J by 4 bases, and 8 bases separated the two germline ends. This CDR3 is CASSQGAYYEQYF. In DNA form, the CDR3 reads TGCGCCAGCAGCCAAGGCGCCTATTACGAGCAGTACTTC.

This clonotype was found a few times. CDR3 nucleotides: TGCGCCAGCAGCTTAACAGCGGGGGGGAACACCGGGGAGCTGTTTTTT. This gives the protein CASSLTAGGNTGELFF. The V and J genes are TRBV5-1 and TRBJ2-2; 9 bases are a match to TRBD2. With V trimmed by 2 bases and J by 1 base, 3 bases remained unmatched. This CDR3 has 16 amino acids. Germline CDR1 and CDR2: SGHRS and YFSETQ.